The next 7 T cell receptor beta chains were all read from a single sample in a study of identical twins. TCRdb redid the calling of the 5' RACE reads with MiXCR, one entry per CDR3 protein. The table lists under 900,000 distinct CDR3 sequences, approximately 13% of them singletons. The data were also submitted as part of a second study, on yellow fever vaccine responses in identical twins.

Sequencing was carried out using PBMCs. The receptor source for this set is a woman aged 18-35 years in good health.

This clonotype came up a few times. The rearrangement links TRBV11-2 to TRBJ1-4; D not certain. This CDR3 region has 14 residues. The germline V gene has CDR1 SGHAT and CDR2 FQNNGV. V gave up 1 base and J gave up 8 bases, with 11 bases separating them. In nucleotides, the CDR3 is TGTGCCAGCAGCTTAGCGTCCTCGAGGGAAAAACTGTTTTTT. It yields the protein CASSLASSREKLFF.

The chain is built from TRBV7-2 and TRBJ2-1, with 7 bases aligning to TRBD2. The CDR3 runs 15 residues. In germline, CDR1 is SGHTA, CDR2 FQGNSA. J gave up 8 bases and V 4 bases, and 11 bases lay outside the gene matches. DNA of the CDR3: TGTGCCAGCAGCTCAAGCTCGCTCGGGAGGTATGAGCAGTTCTTC. Translation gives CASSSSSLGRYEQFF.

This clonotype has ten or more counts. The V and J genes are TRBV15 and TRBJ2-2; weak D call: TRBD1 (6 bases). CDR3 length equals 16 residues. V was cut by 1 base and J by 2 bases, with 11 bases left in between. The V gene's germline CDR1 is LNHNV and CDR2 YYDKDF (reference sequence). CDR3 in DNA: TGTGCCACCAGCAGAGCACAGGGATTTAACACCGGGGAGCTGTTTTTT. Protein product: CATSRAQGFNTGELFF.

This clonotype turned up a few times. The chain employs TRBV5-6 and TRBJ2-7, with D possibly matching TRBD2 (6 bases). The CDR3 extends over 14 amino acids. The germline V gene encodes CDR1 SGHDT and CDR2 YYEEEE. The V end was cut by 4 bases, the J end by 3 bases, with 14 bases between. In nucleotides, the CDR3 is TGTGCCAGCAGCACCGGGCCGGGAGACTACGAGCAGTACGTC. Its translation is CASSTGPGDYEQYV.

This clonotype came up a few times. The chain joins TRBV7-9 to TRBJ1-1; perhaps TRBD1 as D (6 bases). Germline V CDR1 and CDR2: SEHNR, FQNEAQ (reference sequence). The ends were cut back, 2 bases at V and 5 bases at J, with 15 bases in the middle. There are 15 residues in the CDR3. CDR3 nucleotide sequence: TGTGCCAGCAGCTTAACAGGGCTAGGAGGGACTGAAGCTTTCTTT. Translation: CASSLTGLGGTEAFF.

The chain carries TRBV12-3 or TRBV12-4 and TRBJ2-2; 9 nucleotides agree with TRBD1. The length of the CDR3 is 12 residues. CDR3 loop: CAQGARAGELFF. CDR3 nucleotides: TGTGCACAGGGGGCGAGGGCCGGGGAGCTGTTTTTT.

The gene calls are TRBV18 and TRBJ2-7; D is unclear. The V and J ends lost 2 bases and 1 base respectively, with 9 bases between them. The V gene's germline CDR1 is KGHSH and CDR2 LQKENI. The CDR3 is 14 amino acids. The CDR3 DNA is TGTGCCAGCTCACCATTGCACAGTTCCTACGAGCAGTACTTC. The encoded protein is CASSPLHSSYEQYF.